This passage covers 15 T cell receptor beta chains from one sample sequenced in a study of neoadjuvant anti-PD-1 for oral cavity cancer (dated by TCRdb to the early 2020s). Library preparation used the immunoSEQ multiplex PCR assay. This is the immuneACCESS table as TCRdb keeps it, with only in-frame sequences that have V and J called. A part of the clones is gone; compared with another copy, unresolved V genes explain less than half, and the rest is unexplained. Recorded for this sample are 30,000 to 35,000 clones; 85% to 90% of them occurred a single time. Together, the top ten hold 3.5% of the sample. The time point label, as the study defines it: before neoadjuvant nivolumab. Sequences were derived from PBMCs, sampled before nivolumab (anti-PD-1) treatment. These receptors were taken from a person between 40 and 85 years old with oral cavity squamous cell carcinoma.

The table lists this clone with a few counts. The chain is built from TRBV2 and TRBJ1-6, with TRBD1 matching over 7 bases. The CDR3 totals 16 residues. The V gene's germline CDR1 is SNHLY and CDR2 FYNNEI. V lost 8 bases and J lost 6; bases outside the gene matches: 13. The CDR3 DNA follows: TGTGCCAGCGGCGGACAGGTCTTGTGGGGTAATTCACCCCTCCACTTT. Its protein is CASGGQVLWGNSPLHF.

CDR3 sequence: CASSRPQVQETQYF. The CDR3, as DNA: TGTGCCAGCAGCCGACCGCAGGTTCAAGAGACCCAGTACTTC. V and J are TRBV7-2 and TRBJ2-5; D is unresolved. V dropped 5 bases and J dropped 2 bases, with 12 bases sitting between them. CDR1 is SGHTA and CDR2 is FQGNSA in the germline V gene. The CDR3 has 14 amino acids. The full variable domain, its missing parts supplied by reference TRBV7-2 and TRBJ2-5, is GAGVSQSPSNKVTEKGKDVELRCDPISGHTALYWYRQSLGQGLEFLIYFQGNSAPDKSGLPSDRFSAERTGGSVSTLTIQRTQQEDSAVYLCASSRPQVQETQYFGPGTRLLVL.

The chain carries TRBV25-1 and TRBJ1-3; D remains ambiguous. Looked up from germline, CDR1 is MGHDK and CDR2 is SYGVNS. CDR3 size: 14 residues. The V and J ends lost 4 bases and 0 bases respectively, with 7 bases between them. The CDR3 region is CASSARSSGNTIYF. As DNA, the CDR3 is TGTGCCAGCAGTGCCCGGAGCTCTGGAAACACCATATATTTT. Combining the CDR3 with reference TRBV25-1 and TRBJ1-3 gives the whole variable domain EADIYQTPRYLVIGTGKKITLECSQTMGHDKMYWYQQDPGMELHLIHYSYGVNSTEKGDLSSESTVSRIRTEHFPLTLESARPSHTSQYLCASSARSSGNTIYFGEGSWLTVV.

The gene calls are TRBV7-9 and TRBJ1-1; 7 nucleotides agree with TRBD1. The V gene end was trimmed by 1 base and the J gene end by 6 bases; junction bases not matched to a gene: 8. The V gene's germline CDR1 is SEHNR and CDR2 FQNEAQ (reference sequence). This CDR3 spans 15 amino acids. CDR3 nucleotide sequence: TGTGCCAGCAGCTTAGACGGACAGGTATTTTCTGAAGCTTTCTTT. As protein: CASSLDGQVFSEAFF.

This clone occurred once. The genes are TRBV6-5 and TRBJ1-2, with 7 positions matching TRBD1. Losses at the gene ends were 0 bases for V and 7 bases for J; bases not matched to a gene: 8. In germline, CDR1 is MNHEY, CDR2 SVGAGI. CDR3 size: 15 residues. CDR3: CASSYSSPAGGGYTF. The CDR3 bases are TGTGCCAGCAGTTACTCGAGTCCCGCAGGGGGTGGCTACACCTTC.

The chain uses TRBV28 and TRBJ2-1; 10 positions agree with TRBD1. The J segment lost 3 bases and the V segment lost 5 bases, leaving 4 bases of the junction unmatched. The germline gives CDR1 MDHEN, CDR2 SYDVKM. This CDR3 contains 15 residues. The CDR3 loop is CASSRQGAYYNEQFF. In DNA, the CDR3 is TGTGCCAGCAGTCGACAGGGGGCATACTACAATGAGCAGTTCTTC.

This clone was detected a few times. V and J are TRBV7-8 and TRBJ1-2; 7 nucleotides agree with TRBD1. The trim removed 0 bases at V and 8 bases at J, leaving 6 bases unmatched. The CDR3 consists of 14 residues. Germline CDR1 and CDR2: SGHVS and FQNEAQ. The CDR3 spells CASSLAVTGRGYTF. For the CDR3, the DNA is TGTGCCAGCAGCTTAGCTGTGACAGGGAGAGGCTACACCTTC.

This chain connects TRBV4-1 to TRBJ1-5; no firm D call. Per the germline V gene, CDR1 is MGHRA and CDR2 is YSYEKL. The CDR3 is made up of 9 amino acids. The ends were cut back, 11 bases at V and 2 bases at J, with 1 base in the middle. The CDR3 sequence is CARNQPQHF. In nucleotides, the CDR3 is TGCGCCCGCAATCAGCCCCAGCATTTT.

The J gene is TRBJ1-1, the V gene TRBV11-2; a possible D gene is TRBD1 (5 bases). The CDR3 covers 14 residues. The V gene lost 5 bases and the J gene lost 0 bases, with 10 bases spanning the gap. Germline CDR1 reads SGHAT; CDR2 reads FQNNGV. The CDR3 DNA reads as TGTGCCAGCAGCCCGGGGACGATGAACACTGAAGCTTTCTTT. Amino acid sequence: CASSPGTMNTEAFF.

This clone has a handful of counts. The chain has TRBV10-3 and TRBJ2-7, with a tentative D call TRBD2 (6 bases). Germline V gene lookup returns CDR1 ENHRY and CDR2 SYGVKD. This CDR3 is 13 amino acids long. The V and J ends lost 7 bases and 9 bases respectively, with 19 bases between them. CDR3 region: CAITAGLSKLQYF. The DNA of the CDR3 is TGTGCCATCACCGCAGGACTATCGAAGTTGCAGTACTTC.

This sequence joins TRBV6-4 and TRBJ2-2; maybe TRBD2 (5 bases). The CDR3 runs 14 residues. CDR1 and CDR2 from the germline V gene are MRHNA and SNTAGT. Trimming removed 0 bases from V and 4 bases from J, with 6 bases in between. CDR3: CASSDSTSTGELFF. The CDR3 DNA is TGTGCCAGCAGTGACTCCACTAGCACCGGGGAGCTGTTTTTT.

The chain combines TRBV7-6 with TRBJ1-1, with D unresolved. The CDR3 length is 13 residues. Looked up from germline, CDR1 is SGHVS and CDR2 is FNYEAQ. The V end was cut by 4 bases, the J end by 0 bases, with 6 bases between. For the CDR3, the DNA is TGTGCCAGCAGCTCTCGGATGAACACTGAAGCTTTCTTT. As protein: CASSSRMNTEAFF.

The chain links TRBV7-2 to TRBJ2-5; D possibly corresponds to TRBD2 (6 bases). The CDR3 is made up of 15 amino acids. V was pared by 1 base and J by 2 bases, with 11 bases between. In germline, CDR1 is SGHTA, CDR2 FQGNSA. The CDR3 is CASSLGPGRQETQYF. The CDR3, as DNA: TGTGCCAGCAGCTTAGGTCCAGGGAGGCAAGAGACCCAGTACTTC.

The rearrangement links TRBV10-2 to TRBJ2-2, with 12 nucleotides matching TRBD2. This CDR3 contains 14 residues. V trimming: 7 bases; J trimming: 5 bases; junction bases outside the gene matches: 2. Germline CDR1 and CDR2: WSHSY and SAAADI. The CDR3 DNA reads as TGCGCCAGCACAGGACTAGCGGGGACCGGGGAGCTGTTTTTT. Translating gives CASTGLAGTGELFF.

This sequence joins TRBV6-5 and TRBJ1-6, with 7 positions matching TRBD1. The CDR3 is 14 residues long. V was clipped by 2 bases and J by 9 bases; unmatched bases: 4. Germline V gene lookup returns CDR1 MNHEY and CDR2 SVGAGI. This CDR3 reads CASSYGTASSPLHF. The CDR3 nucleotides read TGTGCCAGCAGTTACGGGACAGCAAGTTCACCCCTCCACTTT.